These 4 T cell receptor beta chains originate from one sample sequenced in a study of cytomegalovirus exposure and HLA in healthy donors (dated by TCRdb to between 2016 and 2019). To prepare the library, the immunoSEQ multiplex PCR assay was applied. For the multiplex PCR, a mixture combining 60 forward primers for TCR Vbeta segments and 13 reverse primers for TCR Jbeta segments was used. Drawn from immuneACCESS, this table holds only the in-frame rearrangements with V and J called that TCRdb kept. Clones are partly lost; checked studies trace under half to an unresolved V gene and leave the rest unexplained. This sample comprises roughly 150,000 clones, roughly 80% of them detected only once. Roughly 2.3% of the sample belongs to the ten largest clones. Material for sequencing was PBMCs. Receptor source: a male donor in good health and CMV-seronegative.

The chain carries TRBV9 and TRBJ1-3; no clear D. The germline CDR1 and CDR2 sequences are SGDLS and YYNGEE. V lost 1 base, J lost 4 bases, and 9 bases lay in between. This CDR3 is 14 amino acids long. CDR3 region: CASSVMLSGNTIYF. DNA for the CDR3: TGTGCCAGCAGCGTAATGCTATCAGGAAACACCATATATTTT.

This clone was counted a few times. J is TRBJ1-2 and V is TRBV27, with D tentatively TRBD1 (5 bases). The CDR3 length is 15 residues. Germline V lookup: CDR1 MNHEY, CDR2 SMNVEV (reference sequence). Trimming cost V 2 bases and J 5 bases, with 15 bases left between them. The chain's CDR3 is CASSLGAGSSYGYTF. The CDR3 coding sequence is TGTGCCAGCAGTTTAGGGGCAGGAAGCTCATATGGCTACACCTTC.

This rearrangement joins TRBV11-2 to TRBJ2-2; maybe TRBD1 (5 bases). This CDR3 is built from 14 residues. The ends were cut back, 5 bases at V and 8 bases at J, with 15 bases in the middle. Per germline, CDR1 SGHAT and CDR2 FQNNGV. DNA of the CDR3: TGTGCCAGCAGCCCTGGCTTGCGGACAGGGGAGCTGTTTTTT. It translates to CASSPGLRTGELFF.

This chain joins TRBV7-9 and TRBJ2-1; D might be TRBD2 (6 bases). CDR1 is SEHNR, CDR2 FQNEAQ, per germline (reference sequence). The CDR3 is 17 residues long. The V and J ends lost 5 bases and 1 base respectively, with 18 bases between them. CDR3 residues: CASSHYAGGRSYNEQFF. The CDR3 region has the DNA TGTGCCAGCAGCCACTACGCCGGGGGACGGTCCTACAATGAGCAGTTCTTC.